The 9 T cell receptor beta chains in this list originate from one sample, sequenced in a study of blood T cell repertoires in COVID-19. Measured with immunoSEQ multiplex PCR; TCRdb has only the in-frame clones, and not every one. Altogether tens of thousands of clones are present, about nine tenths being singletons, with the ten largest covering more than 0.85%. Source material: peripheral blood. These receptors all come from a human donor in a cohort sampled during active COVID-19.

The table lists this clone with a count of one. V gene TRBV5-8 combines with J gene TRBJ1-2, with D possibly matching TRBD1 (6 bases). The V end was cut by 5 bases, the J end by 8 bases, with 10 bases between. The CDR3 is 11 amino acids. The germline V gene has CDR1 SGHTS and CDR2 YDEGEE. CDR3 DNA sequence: TGTGCCAGCAGTCCGGACAGAGGCTACACCTTC. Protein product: CASSPDRGYTF.

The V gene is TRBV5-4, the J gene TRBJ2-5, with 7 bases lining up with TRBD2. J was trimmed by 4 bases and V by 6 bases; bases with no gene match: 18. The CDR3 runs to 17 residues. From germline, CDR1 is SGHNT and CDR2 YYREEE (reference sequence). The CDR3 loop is CASNLGATSPLRETQYF. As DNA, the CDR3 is TGTGCCAGCAATCTTGGAGCGACTAGCCCCTTAAGAGAGACCCAGTACTTC.

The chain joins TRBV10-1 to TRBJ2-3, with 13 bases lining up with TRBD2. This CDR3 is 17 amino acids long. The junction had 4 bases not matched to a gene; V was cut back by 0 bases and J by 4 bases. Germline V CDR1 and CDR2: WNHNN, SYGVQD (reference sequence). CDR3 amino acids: CASSESPLAGGPDTQYF. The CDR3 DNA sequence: TGCGCCAGCAGTGAGTCCCCACTAGCGGGAGGGCCAGATACGCAGTATTTT.

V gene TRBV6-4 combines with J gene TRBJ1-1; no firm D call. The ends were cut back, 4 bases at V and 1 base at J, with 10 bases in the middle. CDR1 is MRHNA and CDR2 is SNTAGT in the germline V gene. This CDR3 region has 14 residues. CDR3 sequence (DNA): TGTGCCAGCAGTGTGGCAGGCCCGAACACTGAAGCTTTCTTT. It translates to CASSVAGPNTEAFF.

The DNA for the CDR3 is TGTGCCAGTAGCCCGCTCCAGGGGCTGGAAAAACTGTTTTTT. It translates to CASSPLQGLEKLFF. The chain couples TRBV19 to TRBJ1-4; possible D gene TRBD1, 6 bases. Germline CDR1 and CDR2: LNHDA and SQIVND (reference sequence). The ends were cut back, 6 bases at V and 8 bases at J, with 16 bases in the middle. The CDR3 contains 14 residues.

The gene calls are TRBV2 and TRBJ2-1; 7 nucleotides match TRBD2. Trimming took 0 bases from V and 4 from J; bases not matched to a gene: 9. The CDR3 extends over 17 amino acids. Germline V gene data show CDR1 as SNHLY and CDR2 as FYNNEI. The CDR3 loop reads CASSEALGSGQYNEQFF. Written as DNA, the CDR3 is TGTGCCAGCAGTGAAGCGCTTGGTAGCGGGCAATACAATGAGCAGTTCTTC.

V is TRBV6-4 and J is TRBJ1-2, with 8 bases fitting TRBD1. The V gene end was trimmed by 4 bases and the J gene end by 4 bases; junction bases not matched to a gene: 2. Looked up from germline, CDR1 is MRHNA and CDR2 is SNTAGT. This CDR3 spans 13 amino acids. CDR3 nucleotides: TGTGCCAGCAGTGCCGGACAGGGCTATGGCTACACCTTC. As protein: CASSAGQGYGYTF.

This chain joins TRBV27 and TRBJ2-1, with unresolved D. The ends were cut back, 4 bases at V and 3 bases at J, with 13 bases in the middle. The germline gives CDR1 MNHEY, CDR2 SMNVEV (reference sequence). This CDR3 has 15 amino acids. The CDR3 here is CASSSSLQDYNEQFF. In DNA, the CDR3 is TGTGCCAGCAGTTCCAGTCTTCAAGACTACAATGAGCAGTTCTTC.

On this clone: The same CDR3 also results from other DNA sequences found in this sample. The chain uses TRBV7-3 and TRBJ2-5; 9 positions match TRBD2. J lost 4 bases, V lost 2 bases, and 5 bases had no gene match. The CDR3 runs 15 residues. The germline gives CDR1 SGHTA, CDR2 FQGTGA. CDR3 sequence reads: CASSLVAGVGETQYF. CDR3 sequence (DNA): TGTGCCAGCAGCTTAGTAGCGGGAGTGGGAGAGACCCAGTACTTC. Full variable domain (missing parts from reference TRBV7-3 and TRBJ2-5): GAGVSQTPSNKVTEKGKYVELRCDPISGHTALYWYRQSLGQGPEFLIYFQGTGAADDSGLPNDRFFAVRPEGSVSTLKIQRTERGDSAVYLCASSLVAGVGETQYFGPGTRLLVL.